The 29 T cell receptor beta chains listed next were all sequenced from one sample in a study of blood T cell repertoires in COVID-19. This table comes from immunoSEQ multiplex PCR, and its TCRdb copy is limited to in-frame clones, with some not included. The top ten hold roughly 2.9% of the sample, which has 150,000 or so clones, approximately 80% seen once. Sequencing input: peripheral blood. All receptors come from a woman aged 40 to 50 with active or convalescent COVID-19.

CDR3 in DNA: TGTGCCAGCAGTCCAAGCGGGAAGAGCTCCTACAATGAGCAGTTCTTC. Translating gives CASSPSGKSSYNEQFF. The V gene is TRBV28, the J gene TRBJ2-1, with TRBD2 matching over 7 bases. The CDR3 is 16 residues long. Germline CDR1 and CDR2: MDHEN and SYDVKM. With V trimmed by 5 bases and J by 0 bases, 7 bases remained unmatched.

The chain employs TRBV4-3 and TRBJ2-7; 11 bases are a match to TRBD2. This CDR3 region has 16 residues. Germline V gene lookup returns CDR1 LGHNA and CDR2 YSLEER. V was pared by 3 bases and J by 2 bases, with 6 bases of the junction left unmatched. Written as DNA, the CDR3 is TGCGCCAGCAGCCAGATCCTACTAGCGGGAGCCTACGAGCAGTACTTC. Translation: CASSQILLAGAYEQYF.

The V and J genes are TRBV27 and TRBJ1-6, with D uncertain. Germline V gene sequence: CDR1 MNHEY, CDR2 SMNVEV (reference sequence). Between the trimmed V and J ends, which lost 3 bases and 9 bases, there was a span of 15 bases. The length of the CDR3 is 15 residues. CDR3 residues: CASSFTTERSSPLHF. CDR3 coding DNA: TGTGCCAGCAGTTTCACTACAGAGCGGAGTTCACCCCTCCACTTT.

The chain is built from TRBV10-3 and TRBJ2-7, with D possibly matching TRBD1 (6 bases). V was pared by 8 bases and J by 3 bases, with 20 bases between. Germline V gene lookup returns CDR1 ENHRY and CDR2 SYGVKD. This CDR3 has 15 amino acids. The CDR3 region has the DNA TGTGCCATCCTGGAGCCTCAGGGGAACTACTACGAGCAGTACTTC. It is translated as CAILEPQGNYYEQYF.

CDR3 DNA: TGCGCCAGCAGCCGGACAGCGGATGGCTACACCTTC. Translating it yields CASSRTADGYTF. The chain is built from TRBV5-1 and TRBJ1-2; D is perhaps TRBD1 (6 bases). The CDR3 has 12 amino acids. Germline V gene sequence: CDR1 SGHRS, CDR2 YFSETQ. Between the trimmed V and J ends, which lost 4 bases and 6 bases, there was a span of 10 bases. The full variable domain, its missing parts supplied by reference TRBV5-1 and TRBJ1-2, is KAGVTQTPRYLIKTRGQQVTLSCSPISGHRSVSWYQQTPGQGLQFLFEYFSETQRNKGNFPGRFSGRQFSNSRSEMNVSTLELGDSALYLCASSRTADGYTFGSGTRLTVV.

This chain joins TRBV10-3 and TRBJ2-3, with D possibly matching TRBD2 (6 bases). The CDR3 spans 14 residues. V lost 4 bases to trimming and J lost 6 bases, with 14 bases between them. The germline CDR1 and CDR2 sequences are ENHRY and SYGVKD. For the CDR3, the DNA is TGTGCCATCAGTGCCGGTGGCGCGGGGGATACGCAGTATTTT. As protein: CAISAGGAGDTQYF.

The gene calls are TRBV6-5 and TRBJ1-6, with 9 bases aligning to TRBD1. Trimming cost V 6 bases and J 10 bases; bases outside gene matches: 4. The CDR3 spans 13 residues. The germline CDR1 and CDR2 sequences are MNHEY and SVGAGI. As DNA, the CDR3 is TGTGCCAGCAGGGGACAGGGAGGATCACCCCTCCACTTT. Its translation is CASRGQGGSPLHF.

This clone was seen once. V and J are TRBV7-2 and TRBJ2-7; 9 bases match TRBD1. There are 15 residues in the CDR3. Per germline, CDR1 SGHTA and CDR2 FQGNSA. J lost 1 base, V lost 3 bases, and 4 bases had no gene match. CDR3 coding DNA: TGTGCCAGCAGCTTGGGGACAGGGAGGTCCTACGAGCAGTACTTC. Its translation: CASSLGTGRSYEQYF.

The chain has TRBV7-2 and TRBJ2-1; 7 bases agree with TRBD2. Losses at the gene ends were 5 bases for V and 0 bases for J; bases not matched to a gene: 7. The V gene's germline CDR1 is SGHTA and CDR2 FQGNSA. This CDR3 has 16 residues. The CDR3 DNA is TGTGCCAGCAGCCCCTTAGCGGGCACCTCCTACAATGAGCAGTTCTTC. Protein sequence: CASSPLAGTSYNEQFF. Full variable domain (remainder filled in from reference TRBV7-2 and TRBJ2-1): GAGVSQSPSNKVTEKGKDVELRCDPISGHTALYWYRQSLGQGLEFLIYFQGNSAPDKSGLPSDRFSAERTGGSVSTLTIQRTQQEDSAVYLCASSPLAGTSYNEQFFGPGTRLTVL.

The chain couples TRBV11-2 to TRBJ1-4; D may be TRBD1 (5 bases). Germline CDR1 SGHAT, CDR2 FQNNGV. V was trimmed by 5 bases and J by 8 bases, leaving 15 bases between them. The CDR3 runs to 14 residues. As DNA, the CDR3 is TGTGCCAGCAGCCCCCAAAGGGGTAGGGAAAAACTGTTTTTT. This sequence encodes CASSPQRGREKLFF. Together with reference TRBV11-2 and TRBJ1-4, the CDR3 gives the full variable domain: EAGVAQSPRYKIIEKRQSVAFWCNPISGHATLYWYQQILGQGPKLLIQFQNNGVVDDSQLPKDRFSAERLKGVDSTLKIQPAKLEDSAVYLCASSPQRGREKLFFGSGTQLSVL.

This clone appeared a few times. The chain recombines TRBV6-2 or TRBV6-3 with TRBJ1-4, with a weak D call TRBD1 (6 bases). Germline assignment: CDR1 MNHEY and CDR2 SVGEGT. This CDR3 has 13 amino acids. Deletions cut 2 bases from V and 10 bases from J, with 11 bases between. The CDR3 loop reads CASSYGGGRKLFF. As DNA, the CDR3 is TGTGCCAGCAGTTACGGGGGGGGCCGAAAACTGTTTTTT.

This chain connects TRBV6-5 to TRBJ1-2, with TRBD1 identical over 7 bases. Germline V CDR1 and CDR2: MNHEY, SVGAGI. The CDR3 contains 13 residues. Unmatched junction bases numbered 8, after V lost 6 bases and J lost 7 bases. The CDR3 here is CASRTTGNPGYTF. As DNA, the CDR3 is TGTGCCAGCAGGACGACAGGGAACCCTGGCTACACCTTC.

V usage is TRBV7-2 and J usage is TRBJ2-7; 8 positions match TRBD1. CDR1 and CDR2 (germline): SGHTA, FQGNSA. Trimming took 4 bases from V and 2 from J; bases not matched to a gene: 7. The CDR3 sequence is 15 residues long. Here the CDR3 reads CASSSDRVFTYEQYF. DNA for the CDR3: TGTGCCAGCAGCTCGGACAGGGTTTTCACCTACGAGCAGTACTTC. Filled out from reference TRBV7-2 and TRBJ2-7, the complete variable domain reads GAGVSQSPSNKVTEKGKDVELRCDPISGHTALYWYRQSLGQGLEFLIYFQGNSAPDKSGLPSDRFSAERTGGSVSTLTIQRTQQEDSAVYLCASSSDRVFTYEQYFGPGTRLTVT.

The chain has TRBV5-1 and TRBJ2-7; possibly TRBD2 for D (5 bases). The CDR3 has 15 amino acids. Trimming took 1 base from V and 5 from J, leaving 16 bases between them. Germline-derived CDR1 and CDR2 are SGHRS and YFSETQ. The CDR3, as DNA: TGCGCCAGCAGCTTGATAGGAACTCGAGGGAACGAGCAGTACTTC. Protein: CASSLIGTRGNEQYF.

The V gene is TRBV5-7, the J gene TRBJ1-2, with D perhaps TRBD1 (5 bases). TRBV5-7 is designated an ORF whose function remains uncertain. CDR3 length: 14 amino acids. V was cut by 4 bases and J by 2 bases, with 12 bases left in between. The CDR3 loop is CASSPTRQNYGYTF. CDR3 nucleotide sequence: TGTGCCAGCAGCCCGACTCGACAGAACTATGGCTACACCTTC.

The chain employs TRBV7-2 and TRBJ2-1; perhaps TRBD2 as D (6 bases). CDR1 and CDR2 (germline): SGHTA, FQGNSA. Trimming cost V 5 bases and J 12 bases, with 17 bases left between them. The CDR3 has 13 amino acids. The CDR3 sequence: CASSPTYTGGQFF. The CDR3 region has the DNA TGTGCCAGCAGCCCAACCTATACCGGGGGGCAGTTCTTC.

J is TRBJ2-5 and V is TRBV27; D is uncertain. V was shortened by 0 bases and J by 1 base, with 9 bases between the two germline ends. Germline lookup yields CDR1 MNHEY and CDR2 SMNVEV (reference sequence). This CDR3 has 15 amino acids. Here the CDR3 reads CASSLSAELQETQYF. For the CDR3, the DNA is TGTGCCAGCAGTTTATCGGCGGAACTCCAAGAGACCCAGTACTTC.

The chain employs TRBV28 and TRBJ2-4; tentatively, D is TRBD1 (5 bases). The CDR3 is 14 residues long. V shed 5 bases and J shed 4 bases, with 12 bases lying between them. Germline V gives CDR1 MDHEN, CDR2 SYDVKM. The CDR3 loop is CASSGPYRKNIQYF. For the CDR3, the DNA is TGTGCCAGCAGTGGCCCATACAGGAAAAACATTCAGTACTTC.

This clone was counted a few times. This chain connects TRBV28 to TRBJ2-2; 9 nucleotides match TRBD1. There are 16 residues in the CDR3. Per germline, CDR1 MDHEN and CDR2 SYDVKM. J was trimmed by 7 bases and V by 3 bases; bases with no gene match: 9. The CDR3 is CASSFRYRGRGGELFF. The CDR3, as DNA: TGTGCCAGCAGTTTTAGGTACAGGGGGCGAGGCGGGGAGCTGTTTTTT.

The rearrangement uses TRBV7-7 and TRBJ2-7, with D possibly being TRBD2 (6 bases). The CDR3 consists of 13 residues. V lost 4 bases to trimming and J lost 6 bases, with 13 bases between them. Germline V gene lookup returns CDR1 SSHAT and CDR2 FNYEAQ (reference sequence). DNA of the CDR3: TGTGCCAGCAGCTACCGGGAGCTTAGCGAGCAGTACTTC. This translates into CASSYRELSEQYF.

J is TRBJ1-1 and V is TRBV19; a possible D gene is TRBD1 (5 bases). Germline values: CDR1 LNHDA, CDR2 SQIVND (reference sequence). Trimming took off 3 bases at V and 5 bases at J, with 16 bases between the two ends. The CDR3 contains 15 residues. CDR3 DNA sequence: TGTGCCAGTAGTATTTTAGGAGGGGCTGGGACTGAAGCTTTCTTT. Amino acids: CASSILGGAGTEAFF.

CDR3 amino acids: CASSQDAVRRDGGNQPQHF. The CDR3 bases are TGCGCCAGCAGCCAAGATGCGGTCAGGAGGGATGGAGGCAATCAGCCCCAGCATTTT. V gene TRBV4-1 combines with J gene TRBJ1-5; no reliable D call. The CDR3 length is 19 residues. V lost 0 bases and J lost 2, with 20 bases in between. Germline loops: CDR1 MGHRA, CDR2 YSYEKL.

The rearrangement joins TRBV18 to TRBJ1-2, with 8 bases lining up with TRBD1. Trimming took 6 bases from V and 8 from J; bases not matched to a gene: 14. The CDR3 covers 15 residues. The V gene's germline CDR1 is KGHSH and CDR2 LQKENI. The CDR3 region has the DNA TGTGCCAGCTCGACGGACGTTAAGACAGGGGTCGGCTACACCTTC. It translates to CASSTDVKTGVGYTF.

This clone appeared once. The V call is TRBV5-1, the J call TRBJ2-1; 8 nucleotides line up with TRBD2. CDR3 size: 16 residues. Germline V gives CDR1 SGHRS, CDR2 YFSETQ. V trimming: 4 bases; J trimming: 4 bases; junction bases outside the gene matches: 10. CDR3 DNA: TGCGCCAGCAGCCGAGGGGCGGGGGGACCATACAATGAGCAGTTCTTC. Translating it yields CASSRGAGGPYNEQFF.

The rearrangement joins TRBV28 to TRBJ2-3; TRBD1 agrees at 10 bases. The CDR3 sequence is 16 residues long. Trimming removed 5 bases from V and 4 bases from J; junction bases left unmatched: 9. Germline CDR1 and CDR2: MDHEN and SYDVKM. The CDR3: CASSAPRTGGADTQYF. DNA for the CDR3: TGTGCCAGCAGTGCCCCCCGGACAGGGGGGGCAGATACGCAGTATTTT.

The chain couples TRBV2 to TRBJ1-2, with unresolved D. V lost 7 bases and J lost 5, with 11 bases in between. The CDR3 contains 12 residues. CDR1 is SNHLY, CDR2 FYNNEI, per germline. CDR3 bases: TGTGCCAGCAAAGGAACAGTATATGGCTACACCTTC. It yields the protein CASKGTVYGYTF. The variable domain in full, with the rest retrieved from reference TRBV2 and TRBJ1-2, is EPEVTQTPSHQVTQMGQEVILRCVPISNHLYFYWYRQILGQKVEFLVSFYNNEISEKSEIFDDQFSVERPDGSNFTLKIRSTKLEDSAMYFCASKGTVYGYTFGSGTRLTVV.

The chain uses TRBV5-1 and TRBJ2-4; D ambiguous. There are 12 residues in the CDR3. The V and J ends lost 4 bases and 5 bases respectively, with 7 bases between them. CDR1 and CDR2 (germline): SGHRS, YFSETQ. CDR3 residues: CASSPGQNIQYF. Here the CDR3 DNA reads TGCGCCAGCAGCCCAGGCCAAAACATTCAGTACTTC. The full variable domain, rest sourced from reference TRBV5-1 and TRBJ2-4, is KAGVTQTPRYLIKTRGQQVTLSCSPISGHRSVSWYQQTPGQGLQFLFEYFSETQRNKGNFPGRFSGRQFSNSRSEMNVSTLELGDSALYLCASSPGQNIQYFGAGTRLSVL.

This chain links TRBV9 with TRBJ1-2; TRBD1 might be the D (5 bases). The CDR3 sequence is 13 residues long. Trimming stripped 0 bases from V and 7 bases from J, with 10 bases between. The V gene's germline CDR1 is SGDLS and CDR2 YYNGEE. The CDR3 is CASSVVGQIGYTF. In nucleotides, the CDR3 is TGTGCCAGCAGCGTAGTTGGACAAATTGGCTACACCTTC.

The chain links TRBV27 to TRBJ2-4, with 7 bases identical to TRBD1. This CDR3 comprises 15 residues. The V gene end was trimmed by 4 bases and the J gene end by 9 bases; junction bases not matched to a gene: 12. CDR1 is MNHEY and CDR2 is SMNVEV in the germline V gene (reference sequence). CDR3 residues: CASSWDSRGHRIQYF. CDR3 in DNA: TGTGCCAGCAGTTGGGACAGCCGCGGTCACCGCATTCAGTACTTC.